Shown below are 4 T cell receptor beta chains from a single sample sequenced in a study of T cells after yellow fever vaccination. TCRdb fed the 5' RACE reads into MiXCR, producing one record per CDR3 protein. The table records a few hundred thousand distinct CDR3 sequences, roughly 8% of them present only once. Sequences were derived from PBMCs, sampled around 45 days after the first yellow fever vaccination. These receptors were taken from a man between 18 and 29 years old who received the YFV17D yellow fever vaccine.

The chain recombines TRBV7-6 with TRBJ1-1, with a tentative D call TRBD1 (6 bases). The germline gives CDR1 SGHVS, CDR2 FNYEAQ. The CDR3 covers 15 residues. V dropped 5 bases and J dropped 0 bases, with 13 bases sitting between them. CDR3: CASSEDRTMNTEAFF. The CDR3 bases are TGTGCCAGCAGCGAAGACAGGACTATGAACACTGAAGCTTTCTTT.

This clonotype was picked up a small number of times. This sequence joins TRBV5-1 and TRBJ2-5; D gene ambiguous. The ends were cut back, 5 bases at V and 5 bases at J, with 19 bases in the middle. CDR3 length: 15 amino acids. From germline, CDR1 is SGHRS and CDR2 YFSETQ. The CDR3 DNA follows: TGCGCCAGCAGTTCAGCCCTTGGGTCCTTCGAGACCCAGTACTTC. This codes for CASSSALGSFETQYF.

The rearrangement links TRBV20-1 to TRBJ1-3; no clear D gene. Deletions cut 5 bases from V and 0 bases from J, with 11 bases between. The length of the CDR3 is 14 residues. The germline V gene has CDR1 DFQATT and CDR2 SNEGSKA (reference sequence). CDR3: CSAPTPGSGNTIYF. CDR3 coding DNA: TGCAGTGCTCCGACACCCGGCTCTGGAAACACCATATATTTT.

This clonotype has ten or more counts. The rearrangement joins TRBV7-2 to TRBJ1-1; 9 bases map to TRBD1. V was pared by 5 bases and J by 10 bases, with 5 bases of the junction left unmatched. Looked up from germline, CDR1 is SGHTA and CDR2 is FQGNSA. The CDR3 covers 12 residues. The CDR3 DNA sequence: TGTGCCAGCAGCCCGGGACAGGGTACAGCTTTCTTT. It specifies CASSPGQGTAFF.